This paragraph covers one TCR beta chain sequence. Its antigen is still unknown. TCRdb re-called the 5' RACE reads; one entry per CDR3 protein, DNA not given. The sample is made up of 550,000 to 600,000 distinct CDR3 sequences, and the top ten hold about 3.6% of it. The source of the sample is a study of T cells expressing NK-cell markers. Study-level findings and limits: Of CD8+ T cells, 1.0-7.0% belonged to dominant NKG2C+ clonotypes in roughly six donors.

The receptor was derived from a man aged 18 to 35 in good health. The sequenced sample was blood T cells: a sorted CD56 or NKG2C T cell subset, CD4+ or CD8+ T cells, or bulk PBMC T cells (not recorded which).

The CDR3 loop is CAIKGGGVPNYGYTF. The chain is built from TRBV10-3 and TRBJ1-2; the D call from TCRdb, TRBD1, cannot be confirmed without DNA. This CDR3 region has 15 residues. The V gene's germline CDR1 is ENHRY and CDR2 SYGVKD.